This TCR beta chain is drawn from a study of CD8+ T cells in alopecia areata. Findings and limits, study-wide: Lesional scalp, notably in alopecia totalis/universalis, had clonality above that of normal scalp.

cDNA serving as the sequencing template came from extracted, reverse transcribed RNA. The method was immunoSEQ multiplex PCR; TCRdb's version includes in-frame clones alone and lacks a portion of them. Of roughly 150,000 clones detected, 55% appear once; the ten largest clones hold over 4%. There are a few counts of this clone. No antigen is known for it. The CDR3 is 14 residues long. V dropped 2 bases and J dropped 6; count of bases not matched to a gene: 6. Per germline, CDR1 SQVTM and CDR2 ANQGSEA. The sample consisted of CD4+ T cells sorted from blood. The TCR sequence derives from a human donor in good health. The chain links TRBV29-1 to TRBJ2-2, with 7 bases that match TRBD2. CDR3 nucleotides: TGCAGCGTTGAACTTGGAGGGAGGGCCGGGGAGCTGTTTTTT. Translated, it gives CSVELGGRAGELFF.